The entry that follows covers one TCR beta chain sequence. Its antigen is unknown. This CDR3 is built from 17 residues. Germline CDR1 SNHLY, CDR2 FYNNEI. V was clipped by 6 bases and J by 0 bases; unmatched bases: 12. Terminally differentiated effector memory CD45RA+ cells were excluded from the naive CD8 cells, which were CD45RO-negative and positively selected for CCR7. All donors qualified as healthy HIV-negative adults and had experienced no recent acute infections or vaccinations. Clones were sequenced by immunoSEQ multiplex PCR, and TCRdb holds only the in-frame ones, with some missing. The data hold under 600,000 clones, with more than 95% observed a single time. The sample originates from a study of shared clonotypes between healthy human individuals. Study-level points and caveats: Roughly 5% of naive CD4 clonotypes were shared across four donors. The study sampled only blood, and tissue repertoires likely differ. Estimated richness values were generally larger in naive subsets than in memory subsets.

The sequencing sample was made of naive CD8+ T cells sorted from blood. The chain combines TRBV2 with TRBJ1-1; 8 nucleotides align to TRBD1. The TCR was taken from a young man in good health. DNA of the CDR3: TGTGCCAGCAGGAGGACGAGGACAGGGTCCATGAACACTGAAGCTTTCTTT. This gives the protein CASRRTRTGSMNTEAFF.